These 19 T cell receptor beta chains came from one sample sequenced in a study of shared clonotypes between healthy human individuals. TCRdb's table, derived via immunoSEQ multiplex PCR, lists solely in-frame clones and lacks some. The table records about 600,000 clones, more than 95% of them present only once. The specimen sequenced was naive CD4+ T cells sorted from blood. Noted subset: CD45RA+ positively selected. The receptors were gathered from a woman aged 25 to 45 in good health.

The chain combines TRBV28 with TRBJ1-5; 9 nucleotides line up with TRBD1. The J segment lost 7 bases and the V segment lost 2 bases, leaving 6 bases of the junction unmatched. The CDR3 length is 15 residues. Germline V lookup: CDR1 MDHEN, CDR2 SYDVKM. DNA of the CDR3: TGTGCCAGCAGTTTAGCACAGGGGGCGAGCCAGCCCCAGCATTTT. It encodes CASSLAQGASQPQHF.

This rearrangement joins TRBV6-4 to TRBJ1-2, with 8 bases matching TRBD1. V trimming: 3 bases; J trimming: 4 bases; junction bases outside the gene matches: 22. Germline CDR1 MRHNA, CDR2 SNTAGT. The length of the CDR3 is 20 residues. CDR3 protein: CASSEKFGRKPRDRSYGYTF. CDR3 sequence (DNA): TGTGCCAGCAGTGAAAAATTCGGACGCAAGCCCCGGGACAGGTCCTATGGCTACACCTTC.

The chain combines TRBV29-1 with TRBJ1-3; TRBD1 is a possible D gene (6 bases). V was trimmed by 7 bases and J by 7 bases, leaving 14 bases between them. CDR3 length equals 12 residues. CDR1 is SQVTM, CDR2 ANQGSEA, per germline. The CDR3 spells CSATGLGNTIYF. The DNA of the CDR3 is TGCAGCGCTACAGGGTTGGGTAACACCATATATTTT.

The chain employs TRBV19 and TRBJ2-6, with D maybe TRBD2 (6 bases). The V end lost 1 base, the J end lost 12 bases, and 19 bases lay between the germline ends. From germline, CDR1 is LNHDA and CDR2 SQIVND (reference sequence). This CDR3 is built from 16 residues. The CDR3 sequence: CASSIGFPAPEGVLTF. CDR3 DNA sequence: TGTGCCAGTAGTATAGGTTTCCCCGCCCCGGAGGGCGTCCTGACTTTC.

The CDR3 nucleotides are TGCAGCGTTCTAGCGGGAGGCCCTTCCTACGAGCAGTACTTC. It translates to CSVLAGGPSYEQYF. The chain has TRBV29-1 and TRBJ2-7; 11 bases agree with TRBD2. V dropped 5 bases and J dropped 1; count of bases not matched to a gene: 4. The V gene's germline CDR1 is SQVTM and CDR2 ANQGSEA. There are 14 residues in the CDR3.

The chain has TRBV19 and TRBJ2-7, with D possibly TRBD1 on 7 matching bases. The V gene lost 4 bases and the J gene lost 2 bases, with 15 bases spanning the gap. The germline V gene encodes CDR1 LNHDA and CDR2 SQIVND (reference sequence). The CDR3 length is 15 residues. DNA of the CDR3: TGTGCCAGTAGTAGACAGGGACTGGCGGCCTACGAGCAGTACTTC. This sequence encodes CASSRQGLAAYEQYF. Together with reference TRBV19 and TRBJ2-7, the CDR3 gives the full variable domain: DGGITQSPKYLFRKEGQNVTLSCEQNLNHDAMYWYRQDPGQGLRLIYYSQIVNDFQKGDIAEGYSVSREKKESFPLTVTSAQKNPTAFYLCASSRQGLAAYEQYFGPGTRLTVT.

This chain uses TRBV19 with TRBJ2-1; D call uncertain. Trimming shortened V by 1 base and J by 10 bases, and 14 bases separated the two germline ends. Germline CDR1 LNHDA, CDR2 SQIVND (reference sequence). The CDR3 contains 14 residues. The CDR3 nucleotides read TGTGCCAGTAGTATAGTTTTGGACCCAAGAGAGCAGTTCTTC. Residues: CASSIVLDPREQFF.

Here the CDR3 DNA reads TGTGCCAGCAGCTTGTCTACGGGGAGCTCCTACAATGAGCAGTTCTTC. Translated: CASSLSTGSSYNEQFF. V is TRBV5-4 and J is TRBJ2-1; TRBD2 is a possible D gene (5 bases). The V end was cut by 1 base, the J end by 0 bases, with 11 bases between. Per germline, CDR1 SGHNT and CDR2 YYREEE (reference sequence). This CDR3 comprises 16 residues.

The chain carries TRBV28 and TRBJ2-5, with D perhaps matching TRBD1 (6 bases). Germline assignment: CDR1 MDHEN and CDR2 SYDVKM. V lost 7 bases and J 4 bases, leaving 19 bases between the germline ends. The CDR3 is 15 residues long. The CDR3 sequence is CASTVQGVDSETQYF. The CDR3 bases are TGTGCCAGCACCGTACAGGGTGTAGATTCAGAGACCCAGTACTTC.

The J gene is TRBJ1-3, the V gene TRBV7-9; D is undetermined. V lost 2 bases and J lost 0, with 2 bases in between. The CDR3 is made up of 13 amino acids. CDR1 is SEHNR, CDR2 FQNEAQ, per germline (reference sequence). In DNA form, the CDR3 reads TGTGCCAGCAGCTTAACCTCTGGAAACACCATATATTTT. It is translated as CASSLTSGNTIYF.

The chain has TRBV5-1 and TRBJ2-5; D perhaps matches TRBD2 (6 bases). The length of the CDR3 is 14 residues. CDR1 SGHRS and CDR2 YFSETQ come from the germline V gene. V lost 5 bases and J 5 bases, leaving 16 bases between the germline ends. The CDR3 region is CASSWAPGEETQYF. In DNA form, the CDR3 reads TGCGCCAGCAGTTGGGCCCCGGGAGAGGAGACCCAGTACTTC.

The J gene is TRBJ1-5, the V gene TRBV19, with 12 positions matching TRBD1. The CDR3 covers 16 residues. Per germline, CDR1 LNHDA and CDR2 SQIVND (reference sequence). The trim removed 7 bases at V and 8 bases at J, leaving 12 bases unmatched. The CDR3 loop is CASKVSGTGGWEPQHF. The CDR3 DNA is TGTGCCAGTAAAGTTTCAGGGACAGGGGGCTGGGAGCCCCAGCATTTT. Variable domain in full (rest from reference TRBV19 and TRBJ1-5): DGGITQSPKYLFRKEGQNVTLSCEQNLNHDAMYWYRQDPGQGLRLIYYSQIVNDFQKGDIAEGYSVSREKKESFPLTVTSAQKNPTAFYLCASKVSGTGGWEPQHFGDGTRLSIL.

This clone was detected a few times. This chain connects TRBV7-3 to TRBJ1-1; D unclear. Germline V gene lookup returns CDR1 SGHTA and CDR2 FQGTGA. The V gene lost 0 bases and the J gene lost 5 bases, with 7 bases spanning the gap. The CDR3 is 13 residues long. The CDR3 region is CASSLTPSTEAFF. The CDR3, as DNA: TGTGCCAGCAGCTTAACGCCATCAACTGAAGCTTTCTTT.

The chain has TRBV20-1 and TRBJ2-5; D uncertain. The closer fit of TRBJ2-7 to the DNA end suggests the J call may be wrong. The CDR3 covers 10 residues. Germline V gene sequence: CDR1 DFQATT, CDR2 SNEGSKA (reference sequence). The CDR3 DNA reads TGCAGTGCTGGCGATTACGAGCAGTACTTC. Protein sequence: CSAGDYEQYF.

The V and J genes are TRBV7-2 and TRBJ2-2; TRBD1 agrees at 12 bases. Looked up from germline, CDR1 is SGHTA and CDR2 is FQGNSA. The CDR3 consists of 15 residues. The junction had 3 bases not matched to a gene; V was cut back by 8 bases and J by 2 bases. The CDR3 DNA is TGTGCCAGCCGAGGGACAGGGGGCAACACCGGGGAGCTGTTTTTT. Translation gives CASRGTGGNTGELFF.

The rearrangement uses TRBV21-1 and TRBJ1-5. TRBV21-1 is recorded as a pseudogene. This CDR3 has 18 residues. The CDR3 bases are TGTGCCAGCAGCAAAGCGCTCGGTGTGATCGAGTCGAATCAGCCCCAGCATTTT. It codes for CASSKALGVIESNQPQHF.

This sequence joins TRBV7-8 and TRBJ2-5, with 12 bases matching TRBD2. The length of the CDR3 is 14 residues. Per germline, CDR1 SGHVS and CDR2 FQNEAQ. Unmatched junction bases numbered 4, after V lost 6 bases and J lost 5 bases. The CDR3, as DNA: TGTGCCAGCAGGGCTAGCGGGAGGGGCGAGACCCAGTACTTC. Translated, it gives CASRASGRGETQYF.

The chain recombines TRBV6-5 with TRBJ1-1; no firm D call. Germline CDR1 is MNHEY and CDR2 is SVGAGI. The ends were cut back, 0 bases at V and 1 base at J, with 9 bases in the middle. The CDR3 loop spans 15 amino acids. The CDR3 reads CASSYSWVGNTEAFF. CDR3 coding DNA: TGTGCCAGCAGTTACTCTTGGGTCGGGAACACTGAAGCTTTCTTT.

This clone was picked up one time. V and J are TRBV11-2 and TRBJ1-5, with 9 positions matching TRBD1. Per the germline V gene, CDR1 is SGHAT and CDR2 is FQNNGV. The CDR3 covers 15 residues. V lost 5 bases, J lost 6 bases, and 8 bases stayed unmatched. CDR3 bases: TGTGCCAGCAGCCTAACAGGGGGCAGAGGTCAGCCCCAGCATTTT. Residues: CASSLTGGRGQPQHF.